The source of this T cell receptor (beta chain) is a study of response to subunit inactivated influenza vaccine. TCRdb recomputed calls from the RT-PCR reads with MiXCR, one row per CDR3 protein. The sample shows more than 400,000 distinct CDR3 sequences, roughly 9.8% of them seen only once. This clonotype was counted many times. Its antigen is unidentified. General observations from the study: Every seasonal influenza vaccination brings in few new T cells, the authors suggested.

Germline loops: CDR1 MNHEY, CDR2 SMNVEV (reference sequence). The CDR3 length is 14 residues. Trimming removed 6 bases at V and 4 bases at J, with 13 bases between. This clonotype originated in a man aged 50 or older who received an inactivated influenza vaccine. The chain recombines TRBV27 with TRBJ2-1, with D maybe TRBD2 (6 bases). The source material was PBMCs from blood, sampled more than 35 days after vaccination. Written as DNA, the CDR3 is TGTGCCAGCAGAAGGGACTTGGGGTACAATGAGCAGTTCTTC. It translates to CASRRDLGYNEQFF.